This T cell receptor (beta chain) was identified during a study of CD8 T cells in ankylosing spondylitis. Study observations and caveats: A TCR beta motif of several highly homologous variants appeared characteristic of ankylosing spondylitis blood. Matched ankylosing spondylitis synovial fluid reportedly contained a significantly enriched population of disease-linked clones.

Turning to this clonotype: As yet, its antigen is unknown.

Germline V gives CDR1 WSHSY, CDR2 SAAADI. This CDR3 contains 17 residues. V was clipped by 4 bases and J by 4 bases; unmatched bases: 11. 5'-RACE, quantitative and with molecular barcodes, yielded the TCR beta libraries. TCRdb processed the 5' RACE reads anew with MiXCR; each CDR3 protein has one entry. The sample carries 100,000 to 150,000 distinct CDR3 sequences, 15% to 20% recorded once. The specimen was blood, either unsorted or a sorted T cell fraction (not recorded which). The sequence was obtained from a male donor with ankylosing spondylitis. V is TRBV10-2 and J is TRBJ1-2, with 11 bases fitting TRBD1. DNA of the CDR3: TGCGCCAGCAGTGGGACGGGACAGGGGGTGTTCGGCTATGGCTACACCTTC. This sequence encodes CASSGTGQGVFGYGYTF.